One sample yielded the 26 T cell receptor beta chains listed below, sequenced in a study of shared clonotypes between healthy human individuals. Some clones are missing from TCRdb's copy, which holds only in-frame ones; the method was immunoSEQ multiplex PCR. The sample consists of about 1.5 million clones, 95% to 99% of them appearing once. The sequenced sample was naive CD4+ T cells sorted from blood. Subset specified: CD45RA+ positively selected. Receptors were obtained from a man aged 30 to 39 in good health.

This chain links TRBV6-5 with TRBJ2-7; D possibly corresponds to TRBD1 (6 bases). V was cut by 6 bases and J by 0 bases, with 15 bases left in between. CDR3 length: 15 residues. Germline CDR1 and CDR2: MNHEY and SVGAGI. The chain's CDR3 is CASRRGTTISYEQYF. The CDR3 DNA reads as TGTGCCAGCAGAAGGGGGACAACGATCTCCTACGAGCAGTACTTC.

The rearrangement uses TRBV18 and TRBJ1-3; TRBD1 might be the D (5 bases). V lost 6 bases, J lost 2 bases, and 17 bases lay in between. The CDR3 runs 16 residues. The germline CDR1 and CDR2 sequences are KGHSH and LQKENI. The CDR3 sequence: CASSAGAPAAGNTIYF. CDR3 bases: TGTGCCAGCTCCGCCGGGGCCCCGGCCGCTGGAAACACCATATATTTT.

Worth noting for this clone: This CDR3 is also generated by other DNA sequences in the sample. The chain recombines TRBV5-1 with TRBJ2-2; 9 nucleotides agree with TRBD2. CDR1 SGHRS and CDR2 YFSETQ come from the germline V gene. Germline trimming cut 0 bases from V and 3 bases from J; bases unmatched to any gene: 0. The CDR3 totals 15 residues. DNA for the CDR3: TGCGCCAGCAGCTTGGGACTAGCGGACACCGGGGAGCTGTTTTTT. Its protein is CASSLGLADTGELFF. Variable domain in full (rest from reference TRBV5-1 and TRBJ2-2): KAGVTQTPRYLIKTRGQQVTLSCSPISGHRSVSWYQQTPGQGLQFLFEYFSETQRNKGNFPGRFSGRQFSNSRSEMNVSTLELGDSALYLCASSLGLADTGELFFGEGSRLTVL.

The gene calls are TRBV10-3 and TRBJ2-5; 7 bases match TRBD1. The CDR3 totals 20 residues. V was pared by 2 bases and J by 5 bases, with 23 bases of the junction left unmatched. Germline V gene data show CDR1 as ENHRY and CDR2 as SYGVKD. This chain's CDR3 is CAISEPRRGPGRGGLETQYF. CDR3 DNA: TGTGCCATCAGTGAGCCGAGAAGGGGGCCGGGCAGGGGCGGATTGGAGACCCAGTACTTC.

CDR3 sequence (DNA): TGTGCCAGCAGCTTAGTGGCCTACACCGGGGAGCTGTTTTTT. Its translation is CASSLVAYTGELFF. The genes are TRBV7-9 and TRBJ2-2; D gene unclear. CDR1 and CDR2 (germline): SEHNR, FQNEAQ (reference sequence). Trimming pared 1 base from V and 3 bases from J, leaving 6 bases between. The CDR3 loop spans 14 amino acids.

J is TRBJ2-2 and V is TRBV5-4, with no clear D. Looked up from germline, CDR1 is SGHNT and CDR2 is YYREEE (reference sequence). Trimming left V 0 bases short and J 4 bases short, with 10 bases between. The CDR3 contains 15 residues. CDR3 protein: CASSLGQVPTGELFF. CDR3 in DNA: TGTGCCAGCAGCTTGGGGCAGGTCCCCACCGGGGAGCTGTTTTTT.

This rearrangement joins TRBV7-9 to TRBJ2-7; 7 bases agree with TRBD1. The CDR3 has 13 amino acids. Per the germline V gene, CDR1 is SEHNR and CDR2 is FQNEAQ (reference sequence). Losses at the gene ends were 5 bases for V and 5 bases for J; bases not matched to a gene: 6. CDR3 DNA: TGTGCCAGCAGCCTCAGACAGGGCCACGAGCAGTACTTC. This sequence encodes CASSLRQGHEQYF.

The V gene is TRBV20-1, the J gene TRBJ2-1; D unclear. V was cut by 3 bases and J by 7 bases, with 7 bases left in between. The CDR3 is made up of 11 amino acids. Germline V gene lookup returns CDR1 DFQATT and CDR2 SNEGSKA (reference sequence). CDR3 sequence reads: CSARNPNEQFF. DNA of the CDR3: TGCAGTGCTAGGAACCCGAATGAGCAGTTCTTC.

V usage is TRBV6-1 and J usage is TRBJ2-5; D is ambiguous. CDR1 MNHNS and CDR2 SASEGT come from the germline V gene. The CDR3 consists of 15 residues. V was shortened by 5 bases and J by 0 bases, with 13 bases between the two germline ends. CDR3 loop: CASSPHPTDQETQYF. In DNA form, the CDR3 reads TGTGCCAGCAGTCCCCACCCGACGGACCAAGAGACCCAGTACTTC.

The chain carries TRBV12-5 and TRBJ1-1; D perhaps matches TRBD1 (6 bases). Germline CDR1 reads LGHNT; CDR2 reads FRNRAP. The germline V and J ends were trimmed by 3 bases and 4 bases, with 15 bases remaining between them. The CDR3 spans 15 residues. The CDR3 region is CASGFLGASGTEAFF. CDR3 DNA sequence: TGTGCTAGTGGTTTCCTGGGGGCCTCGGGCACTGAAGCTTTCTTT.

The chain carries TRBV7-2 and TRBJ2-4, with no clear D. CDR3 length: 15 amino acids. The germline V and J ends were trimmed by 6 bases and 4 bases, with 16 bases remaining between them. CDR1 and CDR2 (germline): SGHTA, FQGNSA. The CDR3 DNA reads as TGTGCCAGCAGATCATTGCGTTGGAAAAAAAACATTCAGTACTTC. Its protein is CASRSLRWKKNIQYF.

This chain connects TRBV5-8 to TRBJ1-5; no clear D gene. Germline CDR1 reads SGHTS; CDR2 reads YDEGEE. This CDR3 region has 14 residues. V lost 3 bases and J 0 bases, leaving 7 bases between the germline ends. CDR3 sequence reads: CASSYDTSNQPQHF. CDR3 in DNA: TGTGCCAGCAGCTATGATACTAGCAATCAGCCCCAGCATTTT.

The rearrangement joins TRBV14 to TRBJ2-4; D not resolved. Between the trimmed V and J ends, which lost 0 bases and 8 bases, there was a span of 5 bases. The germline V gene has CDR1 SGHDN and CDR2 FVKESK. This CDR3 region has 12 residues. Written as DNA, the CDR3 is TGTGCCAGCAGCCAAGATTCAGACATTCAGTACTTC. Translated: CASSQDSDIQYF.

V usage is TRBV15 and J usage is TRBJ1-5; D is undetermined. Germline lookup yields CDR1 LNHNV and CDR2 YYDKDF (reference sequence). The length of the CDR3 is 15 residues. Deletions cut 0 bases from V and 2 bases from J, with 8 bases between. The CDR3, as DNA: TGTGCCACCAGCAGAGACCCCCGGGGCAATCAGCCCCAGCATTTT. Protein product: CATSRDPRGNQPQHF. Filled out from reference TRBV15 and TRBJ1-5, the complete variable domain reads DAMVIQNPRYQVTQFGKPVTLSCSQTLNHNVMYWYQQKSSQAPKLLFHYYDKDFNNEADTPDNFQSRRPNTSFCFLDIRSPGLGDTAMYLCATSRDPRGNQPQHFGDGTRLSIL.

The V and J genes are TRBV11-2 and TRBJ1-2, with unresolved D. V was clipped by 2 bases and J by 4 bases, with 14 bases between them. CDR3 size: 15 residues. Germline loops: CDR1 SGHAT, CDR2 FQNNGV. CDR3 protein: CASSLILRGVYGYTF. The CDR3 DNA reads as TGTGCCAGCAGCTTAATTCTGCGTGGAGTCTATGGCTACACCTTC.

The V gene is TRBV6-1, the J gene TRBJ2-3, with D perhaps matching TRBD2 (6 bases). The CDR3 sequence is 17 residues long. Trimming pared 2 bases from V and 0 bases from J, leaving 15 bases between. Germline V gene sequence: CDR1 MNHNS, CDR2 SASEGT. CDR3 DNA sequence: TGTGCCAGCAGTGAATCCTACGGGACTTATAGCACAGATACGCAGTATTTT. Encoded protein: CASSESYGTYSTDTQYF.

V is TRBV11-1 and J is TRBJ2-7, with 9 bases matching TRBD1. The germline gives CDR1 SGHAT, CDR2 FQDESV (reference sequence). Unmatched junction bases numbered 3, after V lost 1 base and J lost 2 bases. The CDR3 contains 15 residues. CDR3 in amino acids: CASSLGTGAPYEQYF. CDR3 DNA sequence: TGTGCCAGCAGCTTAGGGACAGGGGCTCCCTACGAGCAGTACTTC. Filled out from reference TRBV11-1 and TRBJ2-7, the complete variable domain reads EAEVAQSPRYKITEKSQAVAFWCDPISGHATLYWYRQILGQGPELLVQFQDESVVDDSQLPKDRFSAERLKGVDSTLKIQPAELGDSAMYLCASSLGTGAPYEQYFGPGTRLTVT.

DNA for the CDR3: TGTGCCAGCGGATACAGGGGGACCAATCAGCCCCAGCATTTT. The encoded protein is CASGYRGTNQPQHF. The rearrangement links TRBV28 to TRBJ1-5; TRBD1 aligns across 8 bases. The CDR3 covers 14 residues. After removal of 8 bases from V and 3 bases from J, the junction contained 6 bases not matched to a gene. Germline CDR1 is MDHEN and CDR2 is SYDVKM.

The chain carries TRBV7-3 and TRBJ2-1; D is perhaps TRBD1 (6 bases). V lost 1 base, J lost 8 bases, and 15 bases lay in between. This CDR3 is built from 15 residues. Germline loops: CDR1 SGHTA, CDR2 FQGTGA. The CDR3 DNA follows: TGTGCCAGCAGCTTAATACCGACAGGCTTAGATGAGCAGTTCTTC. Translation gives CASSLIPTGLDEQFF.

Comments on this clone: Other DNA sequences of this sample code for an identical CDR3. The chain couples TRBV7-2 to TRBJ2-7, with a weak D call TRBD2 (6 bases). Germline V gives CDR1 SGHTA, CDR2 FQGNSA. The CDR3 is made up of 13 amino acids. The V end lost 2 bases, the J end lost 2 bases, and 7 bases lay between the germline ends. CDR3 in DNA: TGTGCCAGCAGCTTAAGACTAGCCTACGAGCAGTACTTC. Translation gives CASSLRLAYEQYF. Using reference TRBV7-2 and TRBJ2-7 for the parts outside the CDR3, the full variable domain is GAGVSQSPSNKVTEKGKDVELRCDPISGHTALYWYRQSLGQGLEFLIYFQGNSAPDKSGLPSDRFSAERTGGSVSTLTIQRTQQEDSAVYLCASSLRLAYEQYFGPGTRLTVT.

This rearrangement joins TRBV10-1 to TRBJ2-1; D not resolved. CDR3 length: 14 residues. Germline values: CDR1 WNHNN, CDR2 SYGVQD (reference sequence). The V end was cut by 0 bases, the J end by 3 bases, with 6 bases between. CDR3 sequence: CASSESPNYNEQFF. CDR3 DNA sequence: TGCGCCAGCAGTGAGTCCCCAAACTACAATGAGCAGTTCTTC.

The CDR3 is CASMTSENEQFF. In DNA form, the CDR3 reads TGTGCCAGCATGACGAGCGAAAATGAGCAGTTCTTC. The V and J genes are TRBV27 and TRBJ2-1; D uncertain. This CDR3 is 12 amino acids long. Germline V gene data show CDR1 as MNHEY and CDR2 as SMNVEV (reference sequence). V lost 7 bases, J lost 7 bases, and 11 bases lay in between.

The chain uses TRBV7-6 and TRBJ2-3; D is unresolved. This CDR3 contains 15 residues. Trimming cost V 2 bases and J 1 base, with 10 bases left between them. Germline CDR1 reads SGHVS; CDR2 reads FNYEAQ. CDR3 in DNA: TGTGCCAGCAGCTTATTTACGGGTCGCACAGATACGCAGTATTTT. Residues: CASSLFTGRTDTQYF.

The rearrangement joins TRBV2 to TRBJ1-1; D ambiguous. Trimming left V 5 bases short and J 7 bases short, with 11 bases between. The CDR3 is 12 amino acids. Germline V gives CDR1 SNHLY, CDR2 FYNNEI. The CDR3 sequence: CASSQTEYEAFF. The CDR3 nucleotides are TGTGCCAGCAGTCAAACTGAGTATGAAGCTTTCTTT.

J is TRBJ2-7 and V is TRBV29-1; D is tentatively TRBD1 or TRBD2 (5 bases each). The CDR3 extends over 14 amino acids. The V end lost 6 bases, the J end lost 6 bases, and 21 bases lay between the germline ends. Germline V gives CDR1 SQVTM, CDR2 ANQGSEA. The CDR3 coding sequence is TGCAGCGTCGAAAGGGGCCCCGGGGCGGGCGAGCAGTACTTC. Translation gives CSVERGPGAGEQYF.

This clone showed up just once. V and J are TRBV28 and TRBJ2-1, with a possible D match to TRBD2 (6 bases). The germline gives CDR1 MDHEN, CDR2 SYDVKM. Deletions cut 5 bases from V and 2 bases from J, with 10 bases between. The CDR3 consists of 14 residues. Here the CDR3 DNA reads TGTGCCAGCAGTGCCACTAGCCCCTACAATGAGCAGTTCTTC. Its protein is CASSATSPYNEQFF.